The T cell receptor (beta chain) described here comes from a study of cytomegalovirus exposure and HLA in healthy donors. Regarding the study as a whole: The study flagged 150 to 200 TCR beta chains as cytomegalovirus-associated. Sequences of the TCR beta chain were said to predict the HLA-A and HLA-B alleles of most subjects accurately. The productive fraction for most TCR beta V segments was about 87% or about 30% in an earlier analysis.

Germline CDR1 reads SGHRS; CDR2 reads YFSETQ. Trimming cost V 4 bases and J 4 bases; bases outside gene matches: 14. The CDR3 is 17 residues long. This clone has a single count. Its antigen is unidentified. Use of 60 Vbeta and 13 Jbeta primers characterized the PCR. The repertoire was sequenced with immunoSEQ multiplex PCR; TCRdb's copy has only in-frame clones and lacks some. There are some 110,000 clones in the sample; 73% occur only once, and more than 4.5% lies in the top ten. The J gene is TRBJ2-5, the V gene TRBV5-1; 9 nucleotides match TRBD1. The TCR was taken from a man in his fifties or sixties in good health and CMV-seropositive. The sample was PBMCs. In nucleotides, the CDR3 is TGCGCCAGCAGCGGAGGGGCCGGGACAGGGAATAGAGAGACCCAGTACTTC. Residues: CASSGGAGTGNRETQYF.